These 26 T cell receptor beta chains share one sample of origin, sequenced in a study of blood T cell repertoires in COVID-19. The data were produced by immunoSEQ multiplex PCR, yet TCRdb's version contains in-frame clones alone and is incomplete. This table has 80,000 or so clones, roughly 80% appearing once. The material sequenced was peripheral blood. These receptors were obtained from a woman aged 60-75 years with acute or convalescent COVID-19.

Within the sample, this clone is hyperexpanded. The chain employs TRBV4-1 and TRBJ2-3, with 10 bases identical to TRBD2. V lost 0 bases and J lost 7; bases outside the gene matches: 10. The length of the CDR3 is 17 residues. Germline V gene lookup returns CDR1 MGHRA and CDR2 YSYEKL. The CDR3 reads CASSQDPPSGGAHTQYF. In nucleotides, the CDR3 is TGCGCCAGCAGCCAAGATCCCCCCAGCGGGGGGGCTCATACGCAGTATTTT.

V usage is TRBV6-5 and J usage is TRBJ2-5, with a possible D match to TRBD2 (5 bases). This CDR3 is 14 amino acids long. The V gene lost 5 bases and the J gene lost 1 base, with 11 bases spanning the gap. Germline V gives CDR1 MNHEY, CDR2 SVGAGI. CDR3 region: CASSPRTGQETQYF. In DNA, the CDR3 is TGTGCCAGCAGTCCCCGGACTGGCCAAGAGACCCAGTACTTC.

The chain couples TRBV23-1 to TRBJ2-2; TRBD1 matches at 12 bases. TRBV23-1 is assigned to the ORF class and has an uncertain function. This CDR3 spans 20 amino acids. Germline trimming cut 0 bases from V and 1 base from J; bases unmatched to any gene: 9. The CDR3 protein is CASSQSRDRGRLGNTGELFF. CDR3 coding DNA: TGCGCCAGCAGTCAATCTCGGGACAGGGGGCGTTTAGGGAACACCGGGGAGCTGTTTTTT.

The chain uses TRBV27 and TRBJ2-1, with TRBD2 matching over 13 bases. J lost 9 bases, V lost 4 bases, and 6 bases had no gene match. Germline V gene lookup returns CDR1 MNHEY and CDR2 SMNVEV (reference sequence). The CDR3 runs 15 residues. CDR3 in amino acids: CASSSTSGGLLEQFF. CDR3 DNA sequence: TGTGCCAGCAGTTCGACTAGCGGGGGGCTGCTTGAGCAGTTCTTC.

V gene TRBV28 combines with J gene TRBJ1-2, with TRBD1 as a possible D gene (5 bases). Trimming shortened V by 4 bases and J by 1 base, and 7 bases separated the two germline ends. The CDR3 has 13 residues. Germline V lookup: CDR1 MDHEN, CDR2 SYDVKM. The CDR3: CASSSGGNYGYTF. DNA for the CDR3: TGTGCCAGCAGTTCCGGGGGTAACTATGGCTACACCTTC.

V is TRBV18 and J is TRBJ2-7, with 9 positions matching TRBD1. The ends lost 3 bases at V and 6 bases at J; junction bases unmatched: 3. The CDR3 has 13 amino acids. Germline lookup yields CDR1 KGHSH and CDR2 LQKENI. CDR3 protein: CASSPRDRAEQYV. CDR3 nucleotide sequence: TGTGCCAGCTCACCGCGGGACAGGGCCGAGCAGTACGTC.

This clone was seen just once. The chain combines TRBV19 with TRBJ1-2; possible D gene TRBD1, 6 bases. V lost 5 bases and J lost 5, with 12 bases in between. Germline lookup yields CDR1 LNHDA and CDR2 SQIVND (reference sequence). The CDR3 contains 13 residues. CDR3 bases: TGTGCCAGTAGTTATCAGGGGCGGTATGGCTACACCTTC. Translated: CASSYQGRYGYTF.

This chain joins TRBV7-2 and TRBJ1-1, with a possible D match to TRBD1 (6 bases). Trimming took off 5 bases at V and 1 base at J, with 14 bases between the two ends. This CDR3 has 15 residues. In germline, CDR1 is SGHTA, CDR2 FQGNSA. CDR3 nucleotides: TGTGCCAGCAGCCCCATCCGGACAGCGAACACTGAAGCTTTCTTT. It translates to CASSPIRTANTEAFF.

This CDR3 reads CASPSRGADTQYF. The DNA of the CDR3 is TGTGCCAGCCCGTCCAGGGGGGCGGATACGCAGTATTTT. The chain uses TRBV2 and TRBJ2-3; possible D gene TRBD1, 7 bases. Trimming left V 8 bases short and J 6 bases short, with 15 bases between. From germline, CDR1 is SNHLY and CDR2 FYNNEI. The CDR3 loop spans 13 amino acids.

This clone was observed a few times. The chain uses TRBV29-1 and TRBJ2-2, with 10 bases that match TRBD2. The J segment lost 4 bases and the V segment lost 4 bases, leaving 3 bases of the junction unmatched. CDR3 length: 14 amino acids. Germline CDR1 reads SQVTM; CDR2 reads ANQGSEA. The CDR3 reads CSVVGLATTGELFF. The CDR3, as DNA: TGCAGCGTTGTGGGACTAGCGACCACCGGGGAGCTGTTTTTT.

The V and J genes are TRBV4-3 and TRBJ1-2; D not certain. V was shortened by 3 bases and J by 0 bases, with 14 bases between the two germline ends. Germline V lookup: CDR1 LGHNA, CDR2 YSLEER. The CDR3 loop spans 16 amino acids. CDR3 nucleotide sequence: TGCGCCAGCAGCCAGTACCTAAGCACCCCTAACTATGGCTACACCTTC. The encoded protein is CASSQYLSTPNYGYTF.

The chain couples TRBV7-9 to TRBJ1-2, with TRBD1 matching 7 bases. Germline trimming cut 0 bases from V and 2 bases from J; bases unmatched to any gene: 6. CDR3 length: 16 residues. Germline CDR1 is SEHNR and CDR2 is FQNEAQ (reference sequence). The CDR3 is CASSLAHEGGNYGYTF. The CDR3 bases are TGTGCCAGCAGCTTAGCACACGAAGGGGGCAACTATGGCTACACCTTC. Full variable domain (rest looked up from reference TRBV7-9 and TRBJ1-2): DTGVSQNPRHKITKRGQNVTFRCDPISEHNRLYWYRQTLGQGPEFLTYFQNEAQLEKSRLLSDRFSAERPKGSFSTLEIQRTEQGDSAMYLCASSLAHEGGNYGYTFGSGTRLTVV.

Only a few counts were recorded for this clone. The rearrangement uses TRBV7-2 and TRBJ2-3, with 9 bases identical to TRBD1. After removal of 1 base from V and 4 bases from J, the junction contained 3 bases not matched to a gene. The CDR3 spans 15 residues. Germline V gene sequence: CDR1 SGHTA, CDR2 FQGNSA. DNA for the CDR3: TGTGCCAGCAGCTTAGACAGGGGGCTCGCAGATACGCAGTATTTT. Amino acid sequence: CASSLDRGLADTQYF.

The chain joins TRBV7-8 to TRBJ1-4; weak D call: TRBD1 (6 bases). Looked up from germline, CDR1 is SGHVS and CDR2 is FQNEAQ. Trimming cost V 2 bases and J 5 bases, with 15 bases left between them. The CDR3 covers 16 residues. CDR3 DNA: TGTGCCAGCAGCTTAAGGTTTGCGCAGGGGAATGAAAAACTGTTTTTT. It specifies CASSLRFAQGNEKLFF.

The chain recombines TRBV5-4 with TRBJ2-1; TRBD2 aligns across 8 bases. Germline CDR1 and CDR2: SGHNT and YYREEE (reference sequence). The J segment lost 2 bases and the V segment lost 4 bases, leaving 8 bases of the junction unmatched. The CDR3 totals 16 residues. The CDR3 DNA sequence: TGTGCCAGCAGCGGCAATAGCGGGGAGGCCTACAATGAGCAGTTCTTC. Protein: CASSGNSGEAYNEQFF.

V and J are TRBV3-1 (or the pseudogene TRBV3-2) and TRBJ1-5; 9 bases are a match to TRBD1. CDR3 size: 15 residues. Germline trimming cut 4 bases from V and 1 base from J; bases unmatched to any gene: 2. From germline, CDR1 is LGHDT and CDR2 YNNKEL (reference sequence). Here the CDR3 reads CASSLGTGSNQPQHF. CDR3 DNA sequence: TGTGCCAGCAGCCTTGGGACAGGGAGCAATCAGCCCCAGCATTTT.

The rearrangement uses TRBV29-1 and TRBJ2-3; the D gene is possibly TRBD2 (5 bases). V was shortened by 8 bases and J by 2 bases, with 11 bases between the two germline ends. The CDR3 spans 12 residues. Looked up from germline, CDR1 is SQVTM and CDR2 is ANQGSEA. The chain's CDR3 is CSLGAVTDTQYF. CDR3 in DNA: TGCAGCCTTGGAGCGGTCACAGATACGCAGTATTTT.

This chain uses TRBV9 with TRBJ2-5; TRBD1 is a possible D gene (5 bases). The germline gives CDR1 SGDLS, CDR2 YYNGEE. V lost 0 bases and J 3 bases, leaving 6 bases between the germline ends. CDR3 size: 13 residues. This CDR3 is CASSVEQEETQYF. As DNA, the CDR3 is TGTGCCAGCAGCGTAGAACAGGAAGAGACCCAGTACTTC.

The rearrangement joins TRBV30 to TRBJ2-7, with a possible D match to TRBD2 (6 bases). Germline loops: CDR1 GTSNPN, CDR2 SVGIG (reference sequence). V was shortened by 0 bases and J by 12 bases, with 18 bases between the two germline ends. The CDR3 totals 13 residues. The CDR3 DNA reads TGTGCCTGGAGTGTATGGTCCAGGGACTTTCGGTACTTC. Translation: CAWSVWSRDFRYF.

The CDR3 region has the DNA TGTGCCAGCTGCGACAGGTTGAACACTGAAGCTTTCTTT. Translated: CASCDRLNTEAFF. V usage is TRBV6-6 and J usage is TRBJ1-1; D might be TRBD1 (6 bases). Trimming cost V 8 bases and J 0 bases, with 10 bases left between them. Germline CDR1 is MNHNY and CDR2 is SVGAGI (reference sequence). This CDR3 contains 13 residues.

CDR3 nucleotides: TGTGCCAGCACCCCCGGGACAGGCTATGGCTACACCTTC. Protein: CASTPGTGYGYTF. The V and J genes are TRBV28 and TRBJ1-2; 8 bases agree with TRBD1. Trimming took 7 bases from V and 4 from J; bases not matched to a gene: 5. Germline V CDR1 and CDR2: MDHEN, SYDVKM. The CDR3 is made up of 13 amino acids.

A single count supports this clone. The chain uses TRBV15 and TRBJ2-7; the D gene is possibly TRBD2 (6 bases). This CDR3 is 13 amino acids long. Germline-derived CDR1 and CDR2 are LNHNV and YYDKDF (reference sequence). V lost 4 bases, J lost 6 bases, and 13 bases lay in between. The CDR3 reads CATSNGLGGEQYF. CDR3 DNA: TGTGCCACCAGCAATGGACTCGGGGGCGAGCAGTACTTC.

The V call is TRBV30, the J call TRBJ2-1, with 7 bases identical to TRBD1. The CDR3 runs to 14 residues. Germline V gene sequence: CDR1 GTSNPN, CDR2 SVGIG (reference sequence). J gave up 3 bases and V 0 bases, and 2 bases lay outside the gene matches. CDR3 region: CAWSVGQDYNEQFF. In nucleotides, the CDR3 is TGTGCCTGGAGTGTAGGACAGGACTACAATGAGCAGTTCTTC. The full variable domain, in which reference TRBV30 and TRBJ2-1 provide the parts outside the CDR3, is SQTIHQWPATLVQPVGSPLSLECTVEGTSNPNLYWYRQAAGRGLQLLFYSVGIGQISSEVPQNLSASRPQDRQFILSSKKLLLSDSGFYLCAWSVGQDYNEQFFGPGTRLTVL.

This sequence joins TRBV19 and TRBJ1-2, with D possibly TRBD1 on 6 matching bases. The germline V gene has CDR1 LNHDA and CDR2 SQIVND (reference sequence). Trimming removed 2 bases from V and 4 bases from J, with 11 bases in between. The CDR3 consists of 14 residues. CDR3 protein: CASSIRQDSYGYTF. CDR3 in DNA: TGTGCCAGTAGTATACGACAGGACAGCTATGGCTACACCTTC. Full variable domain (missing parts from reference TRBV19 and TRBJ1-2): DGGITQSPKYLFRKEGQNVTLSCEQNLNHDAMYWYRQDPGQGLRLIYYSQIVNDFQKGDIAEGYSVSREKKESFPLTVTSAQKNPTAFYLCASSIRQDSYGYTFGSGTRLTVV.

The gene calls are TRBV5-6 and TRBJ1-1, with no clear D. The length of the CDR3 is 14 residues. The germline V gene encodes CDR1 SGHDT and CDR2 YYEEEE. Trimming left V 0 bases short and J 2 bases short, with 8 bases between. DNA of the CDR3: TGTGCCAGCAGCTTGGCCTACGTCAACACTGAAGCTTTCTTT. Its protein product is CASSLAYVNTEAFF.

The chain uses TRBV19 and TRBJ1-5, with 9 bases aligning to TRBD1. Looked up from germline, CDR1 is LNHDA and CDR2 is SQIVND (reference sequence). The CDR3 totals 16 residues. V lost 1 base and J lost 5; bases outside the gene matches: 6. The CDR3 spells CASSIVGTGPYQPQHF. The CDR3 DNA reads as TGTGCCAGTAGTATAGTTGGGACAGGGCCATATCAGCCCCAGCATTTT. Full variable domain (missing parts from reference TRBV19 and TRBJ1-5): DGGITQSPKYLFRKEGQNVTLSCEQNLNHDAMYWYRQDPGQGLRLIYYSQIVNDFQKGDIAEGYSVSREKKESFPLTVTSAQKNPTAFYLCASSIVGTGPYQPQHFGDGTRLSIL.